This section outlines one T cell receptor (beta chain) sequence together with its context. This sample stems from a study of blood T cell repertoires in COVID-19. About the research overall: Acute-phase and convalescent COVID-19 samples originated in the United States, Italy and Spain. T cells, B-cell-depleted T cells, or PBMCs supplied cDNA or gDNA.

The V gene lost 2 bases and the J gene lost 3 bases, with 14 bases spanning the gap. Germline-derived CDR1 and CDR2 are LNHDA and SQIVND (reference sequence). The CDR3 contains 16 residues. Original analysis: Amplification from reference gene primers served as the basis for estimated nucleated cell counts. Method: immunoSEQ multiplex PCR; TCRdb's copy keeps in-frame clones and lacks some. The V and J calls and clone size come from that table; D and trimming were worked out from the DNA. The repertoire holds about 94,000 clones, with about 80% as singletons. This chain connects TRBV19 to TRBJ2-4; a weak D match, TRBD1 (5 bases). Sequencing used peripheral blood. The sequence was obtained from a man aged 55 to 69 with acute or convalescent COVID-19. This CDR3 is CASSISRGKGKNIQYF. The CDR3 DNA follows: TGTGCCAGTAGTATATCAAGGGGTAAAGGCAAAAACATTCAGTACTTC. Using reference TRBV19 and TRBJ2-4 for the parts outside the CDR3, the full variable domain is DGGITQSPKYLFRKEGQNVTLSCEQNLNHDAMYWYRQDPGQGLRLIYYSQIVNDFQKGDIAEGYSVSREKKESFPLTVTSAQKNPTAFYLCASSISRGKGKNIQYFGAGTRLSVL.